Listed here is a single TCR beta chain. Its antigen is unidentified. Clones were read by immunoSEQ multiplex PCR, and TCRdb kept only the in-frame ones, dropping some. The repertoire holds about 100,000 clones, with approximately 90% as singletons. This entry comes from a study of OX40 agonist ivuxolimab in advanced cancers. Study as a whole: Patients receiving dose escalation had hepatocellular carcinoma, melanoma, renal cell or head and neck cancer. Males comprised roughly four fifths of the group, whose mean age was approximately 60 years (range about 20 to 85). Study outcomes and limitations: Partial responders at 0.1-3.0 mg/kg showed near-lowest clonal expansion. With doses of 0.1 to 3.0 mg/kg, CD4+ and CD8+ blood T cells had undergone clonal expansion by week 6.

V shed 7 bases, J shed 6 bases, and the junction held 10 bases outside the gene matches. Germline V gene sequence: CDR1 LNHDA, CDR2 SQIVND (reference sequence). The CDR3 contains 15 residues. This chain uses TRBV19 with TRBJ2-1, with TRBD2 identical over 9 bases. The receptor comes from an adult with an advanced solid tumor such as melanoma, head and neck, liver or kidney cancer. The sequencing here drew on CD4+ or CD8+ T cells sorted from blood, taken in a trial of the OX40 agonist ivuxolimab. In DNA, the CDR3 is TGTGCCAGTACCACCCCCGGCGGGGGGGCCAATGAGCAGTTCTTC. This sequence encodes CASTTPGGGANEQFF. The variable domain in full, with the rest retrieved from reference TRBV19 and TRBJ2-1, is DGGITQSPKYLFRKEGQNVTLSCEQNLNHDAMYWYRQDPGQGLRLIYYSQIVNDFQKGDIAEGYSVSREKKESFPLTVTSAQKNPTAFYLCASTTPGGGANEQFFGPGTRLTVL.